The subject of this entry is one T cell receptor beta chain. Its antigen remains unknown. The data belong to a study of neoadjuvant anti-PD-1 for oral cavity cancer. PBMC libraries mostly used roughly 480 ng of input genomic DNA, with six replicates per sample. Method: immunoSEQ multiplex PCR; TCRdb's copy keeps in-frame clones and lacks some. The table includes around 14,000 clones, over 70% detected once. Germline V gives CDR1 SGHDT, CDR2 YYEEEE. V was pared by 1 base and J by 4 bases, with 5 bases between. This CDR3 has 12 amino acids. Noted time point: after neoadjuvant nivolumab, at surgical resection. Stage II-IVA oral cavity squamous cell carcinoma was new and untreated by systemic or radiation therapy. Analysis of PBMCs was direct, with no culture step. The study's findings and limits: After neoadjuvant nivolumab, PBMC T cell clonality was significantly higher in non-responders than responders.

The clonotype originates from a person aged 40 to 85 with oral cavity squamous cell carcinoma. This material consisted of PBMCs, taken after nivolumab (anti-PD-1) treatment. V is TRBV5-6 and J is TRBJ1-2; D gene uncertain. CDR3 in DNA: TGTGCCAGCAGCTTGCAACCCTATGGCTACACCTTC. This gives the protein CASSLQPYGYTF.